One sample yielded the 29 T cell receptor beta chains listed below, sequenced in a study of T-cell reconstitution after alpha-beta-depleted transplantation in children. Library preparation (for TCRbeta) was performed with unique molecular identifiers. MiXCR was run by TCRdb on the PCR reads, yielding one entry per CDR3 protein. The table has 540,000 or so distinct CDR3 sequences, 23% seen once. The source was PBMCs, mostly from graft donor cells, collected 360 days after TCRalphabeta/CD19-depleted stem cell transplant. All receptors derive from a boy under three years old who had a stem cell transplant for acute myeloid leukemia, so the T cells may come from the graft donor.

This clonotype has only a few counts. This chain uses TRBV29-1 with TRBJ1-2; 8 nucleotides align to TRBD1. Trimming at V came to 4 bases and at J to 2 bases, leaving 12 bases not matched to a gene. This CDR3 has 16 amino acids. Per germline, CDR1 SQVTM and CDR2 ANQGSEA. CDR3 region: CSVGVRTGKENYGYTF. The CDR3 bases are TGCAGCGTTGGGGTGCGGACAGGGAAAGAGAACTATGGCTACACCTTC.

This clonotype came up a few times. The V and J genes are TRBV12-3 or TRBV12-4 and TRBJ1-6; 10 positions match TRBD1. The length of the CDR3 is 17 residues. Unmatched junction bases numbered 10, after V lost 5 bases and J lost 6 bases. As DNA, the CDR3 is TGTGCCAGCAGTCCTAGGGACAGGGGAACTTTTAATTCACCCCTCCACTTT. The encoded protein is CASSPRDRGTFNSPLHF.

J is TRBJ1-3 and V is TRBV20-1; unclear D gene. Trimming cost V 0 bases and J 0 bases, with 12 bases left between them. The CDR3 runs 16 residues. From germline, CDR1 is DFQATT and CDR2 SNEGSKA (reference sequence). The CDR3 loop is CSAREFGQSSGNTIYF. The CDR3 DNA sequence: TGCAGTGCTAGAGAATTTGGGCAGAGCTCTGGAAACACCATATATTTT.

The rearrangement uses TRBV20-1 and TRBJ1-3, with D possibly TRBD1 on 5 matching bases. Trimming pared 5 bases from V and 0 bases from J, leaving 11 bases between. The CDR3 spans 14 residues. The germline V gene encodes CDR1 DFQATT and CDR2 SNEGSKA (reference sequence). The DNA of the CDR3 is TGCAGTGCTCCCTCGACAGACTCTGGAAACACCATATATTTT. Residues: CSAPSTDSGNTIYF.

The chain carries TRBV28 and TRBJ2-1; the D gene is possibly TRBD1 (5 bases). V was clipped by 5 bases and J by 4 bases, with 15 bases between them. The CDR3 extends over 15 amino acids. CDR1 is MDHEN and CDR2 is SYDVKM in the germline V gene. CDR3 DNA sequence: TGTGCCAGCAGTCCCAGCCTGGGGCGTTACAATGAGCAGTTCTTC. It is translated as CASSPSLGRYNEQFF.

This clonotype was recorded at least ten times. V gene TRBV20-1 combines with J gene TRBJ2-3, with 8 bases lining up with TRBD2. From germline, CDR1 is DFQATT and CDR2 SNEGSKA (reference sequence). The CDR3 runs 16 residues. The V gene end was trimmed by 0 bases and the J gene end by 5 bases; junction bases not matched to a gene: 10. CDR3 amino acids: CSARDPGGEFGDTQYF. The DNA for the CDR3 is TGCAGTGCTAGAGACCCCGGGGGGGAATTTGGAGATACGCAGTATTTT.

This clonotype was detected only a few times. CDR3 amino acids: CASSYRGVWGNEQFF. CDR3 nucleotide sequence: TGTGCCAGCAGTTATAGGGGGGTATGGGGCAATGAGCAGTTCTTC. J is TRBJ2-1 and V is TRBV6-5; possibly TRBD1 or TRBD2 for D (6 bases each). In germline, CDR1 is MNHEY, CDR2 SVGAGI. The ends were cut back, 3 bases at V and 6 bases at J, with 15 bases in the middle. This CDR3 is 15 amino acids long.

This clonotype was seen at least ten times. V and J are TRBV12-3 or TRBV12-4 and TRBJ2-7, with D possibly TRBD1 on 5 matching bases. The length of the CDR3 is 15 residues. V lost 7 bases, J lost 5 bases, and 21 bases lay in between. The CDR3 reads CASTLGGAGRNEQYF. DNA of the CDR3: TGTGCCAGCACCCTGGGCGGAGCAGGGCGCAACGAGCAGTACTTC.

This clonotype was seen a few times. The rearrangement uses TRBV6-2 or TRBV6-3 and TRBJ2-3; TRBD1 or TRBD2 may be the D gene (6 bases each). V lost 5 bases and J 1 base, leaving 13 bases between the germline ends. In germline, CDR1 is MNHEY, CDR2 SVGEGT. The CDR3 sequence is 15 residues long. CDR3 sequence: CASSRWGAGTDTQYF. The CDR3 region has the DNA TGTGCCAGCAGTCGTTGGGGGGCCGGCACAGATACGCAGTATTTT.

This clonotype was found a few times. The chain joins TRBV12-3 or TRBV12-4 to TRBJ2-5; no reliable D call. Trimming left V 8 bases short and J 5 bases short, with 18 bases between. The CDR3 is 14 amino acids. CDR3 sequence (DNA): TGTGCCAGCCGGCAGTCTAACTTGAGGGAGACCCAGTACTTC. This translates into CASRQSNLRETQYF.

In this sample, this clonotype turned up a few times. V gene TRBV6-5 combines with J gene TRBJ1-1; 7 bases are shared with TRBD1. The V gene's germline CDR1 is MNHEY and CDR2 SVGAGI. CDR3 length equals 19 residues. The trim removed 0 bases at V and 1 base at J, leaving 14 bases unmatched. This CDR3 reads CASSYSILAPGQQNTEAFF. CDR3 DNA: TGTGCCAGCAGTTACTCGATTTTAGCCCCGGGACAGCAGAACACTGAAGCTTTCTTT.

The sample holds a few counts of this clonotype. The rearrangement links TRBV6-2 or TRBV6-3 to TRBJ2-1; tentative D call: TRBD1 (6 bases). The germline V and J ends were trimmed by 7 bases and 2 bases, with 15 bases remaining between them. This CDR3 contains 15 residues. Germline-derived CDR1 and CDR2 are MNHEY and SVGEGT. Written as DNA, the CDR3 is TGTGCCAGCATCGGACAGTCCTTAACCTACAATGAGCAGTTCTTC. This encodes CASIGQSLTYNEQFF.

The chain links TRBV20-1 to TRBJ2-5; 7 nucleotides agree with TRBD1. Looked up from germline, CDR1 is DFQATT and CDR2 is SNEGSKA (reference sequence). The junction had 7 bases not matched to a gene; V was cut back by 6 bases and J by 0 bases. This CDR3 has 14 residues. The CDR3 DNA follows: TGCAGTGCACCGAACAGGGGCCACCAAGAGACCCAGTACTTC. Amino acid sequence: CSAPNRGHQETQYF.

The chain is built from TRBV6-5 and TRBJ1-4, with 8 bases that match TRBD1. The CDR3 has 15 residues. V lost 6 bases and J lost 7; bases outside the gene matches: 10. CDR1 and CDR2 (germline): MNHEY, SVGAGI. CDR3 nucleotide sequence: TGTGCCAGCAGACACGACAGGGGAGGTCGTGAAAAACTGTTTTTT. This codes for CASRHDRGGREKLFF.

This clonotype was observed a handful of times. DNA of the CDR3: TGTGCCAGCAGTTACGGGGGATTAGGGGGGGTAGAGCAGTTCTTC. It translates to CASSYGGLGGVEQFF. The chain links TRBV6-5 to TRBJ2-1; a possible D gene is TRBD2 (7 bases). The V and J ends lost 2 bases and 10 bases respectively, with 18 bases between them. Germline V lookup: CDR1 MNHEY, CDR2 SVGAGI. CDR3 length equals 15 residues.

The rearrangement links TRBV9 to TRBJ2-7; no firm D call. This CDR3 comprises 14 residues. Trimming left V 0 bases short and J 4 bases short, with 11 bases between. Germline V gives CDR1 SGDLS, CDR2 YYNGEE. In nucleotides, the CDR3 is TGTGCCAGCAGCGTAGACGGCAACCTTTACGAGCAGTACTTC. Its translation is CASSVDGNLYEQYF.

Only a few counts were recorded for this clonotype. V usage is TRBV20-1 and J usage is TRBJ1-1, with 9 bases fitting TRBD1. Per the germline V gene, CDR1 is DFQATT and CDR2 is SNEGSKA (reference sequence). J lost 7 bases, V lost 3 bases, and 9 bases had no gene match. This CDR3 has 14 amino acids. The CDR3, as DNA: TGCAGTGCTAGGGGGGGACAGGGCGTGTTTGAAGCTTTCTTT. It codes for CSARGGQGVFEAFF.

This clonotype was seen a few times. V usage is TRBV12-3 or TRBV12-4 and J usage is TRBJ2-3; D uncertain. The ends were cut back, 4 bases at V and 10 bases at J, with 9 bases in the middle. The CDR3 covers 11 residues. The CDR3: CASSSAQAQYF. Here the CDR3 DNA reads TGTGCCAGCAGTTCGGCGCAGGCGCAGTATTTT.

J is TRBJ2-3 and V is TRBV6-5, with D unresolved. The V and J ends lost 2 bases and 2 bases respectively, with 14 bases between them. The CDR3 runs to 16 residues. CDR1 is MNHEY, CDR2 SVGAGI, per germline. The CDR3 reads CASSYESQISTDTQYF. The CDR3 nucleotides are TGTGCCAGCAGTTACGAATCCCAAATATCCACAGATACGCAGTATTTT.

As DNA, the CDR3 is TGTGCCAGCAGGACCGGACGTGCGAACACCGGGGAGCTGTTTTTT. Translating gives CASRTGRANTGELFF. V usage is TRBV12-3 or TRBV12-4 and J usage is TRBJ2-2; D call uncertain. Trimming pared 6 bases from V and 0 bases from J, leaving 11 bases between. There are 15 residues in the CDR3.

The table lists this clonotype with a few counts. The chain has TRBV6-1 and TRBJ2-1, with a possible D match to TRBD2 (5 bases). This CDR3 contains 14 residues. Trimming took off 8 bases at V and 3 bases at J, with 14 bases between the two ends. CDR1 is MNHNS, CDR2 SASEGT, per germline. In DNA, the CDR3 is TGTGCCAGCCGACCGGACGGGATCTACAATGAGCAGTTCTTC. Its protein product is CASRPDGIYNEQFF.

The chain couples TRBV20-1 to TRBJ2-6; TRBD1 might be the D (6 bases). The CDR3 spans 16 residues. CDR1 and CDR2 from the germline V gene are DFQATT and SNEGSKA (reference sequence). V shed 0 bases and J shed 0 bases, with 9 bases lying between them. CDR3 sequence: CSARDRTVSGANVLTF. The CDR3, as DNA: TGCAGTGCTAGAGATAGGACAGTCTCTGGGGCCAACGTCCTGACTTTC.

V usage is TRBV3-1 and J usage is TRBJ2-7; TRBD1 or TRBD2 may be the D gene (6 bases each). There are 13 residues in the CDR3. Germline V gene data show CDR1 as LGHDT and CDR2 as YNNKEL (reference sequence). Deletions cut 2 bases from V and 7 bases from J, with 12 bases between. The CDR3 reads CASSQNGGGEQYF. CDR3 bases: TGTGCCAGCAGCCAAAACGGAGGGGGAGAGCAGTACTTC.

This clonotype was found many times. The chain combines TRBV6-5 with TRBJ2-7, with TRBD1 matching 9 bases. With V trimmed by 5 bases and J by 6 bases, 8 bases remained unmatched. This CDR3 is built from 14 residues. The germline V gene encodes CDR1 MNHEY and CDR2 SVGAGI. The CDR3 loop reads CASSPGTGTTEQYV. Written as DNA, the CDR3 is TGTGCCAGCAGTCCCGGGACAGGGACGACCGAGCAGTACGTC.

The gene calls are TRBV28 and TRBJ2-7, with TRBD2 matching over 7 bases. The CDR3 covers 13 residues. The germline CDR1 and CDR2 sequences are MDHEN and SYDVKM. The trim removed 10 bases at V and 2 bases at J, leaving 8 bases unmatched. CDR3 sequence reads: CATRVSGTYEQYV. The CDR3, as DNA: TGTGCCACGCGCGTCAGCGGGACCTACGAGCAGTACGTC.

This chain links TRBV20-1 with TRBJ1-2; D call uncertain. Germline V CDR1 and CDR2: DFQATT, SNEGSKA (reference sequence). Trimming stripped 3 bases from V and 6 bases from J, with 17 bases between. The CDR3 runs to 14 residues. In nucleotides, the CDR3 is TGCAGTGCTAGTACCAGGCAGATGAAAAATGGCTACACCTTC. Translated: CSASTRQMKNGYTF.

This clonotype was seen more than once but under ten times. The gene calls are TRBV10-3 and TRBJ2-3, with D perhaps matching TRBD1 (5 bases). CDR1 and CDR2 (germline): ENHRY, SYGVKD. Trimming shortened V by 6 bases and J by 7 bases, and 23 bases separated the two germline ends. The CDR3 has 16 amino acids. This chain's CDR3 is CAISPTSGATPYTQYF. DNA for the CDR3: TGTGCCATCAGCCCAACCAGTGGGGCGACACCTTATACGCAGTATTTT.

In its sample, this clonotype was seen a few times. This chain connects TRBV6-5 to TRBJ2-7; the D gene could be TRBD1 or TRBD2 (5 bases each). This CDR3 has 16 residues. V was clipped by 0 bases and J by 1 base, with 13 bases between them. Germline-derived CDR1 and CDR2 are MNHEY and SVGAGI. DNA for the CDR3: TGTGCCAGCAGTTACTCTGGCCAGGGACCTTCCTACGAGCAGTACGTC. Its protein product is CASSYSGQGPSYEQYV.

The chain is built from TRBV7-9 and TRBJ2-7, with 8 bases identical to TRBD1. The CDR3 is 14 amino acids. CDR1 is SEHNR, CDR2 FQNEAQ, per germline (reference sequence). With 5 bases clipped from V and 3 bases from J, the junction kept 6 bases outside the gene matches. In DNA, the CDR3 is TGTGCCAGCAGCCAGACAGGGGCGTACTACGAGCAGTACTTC. Its protein is CASSQTGAYYEQYF.